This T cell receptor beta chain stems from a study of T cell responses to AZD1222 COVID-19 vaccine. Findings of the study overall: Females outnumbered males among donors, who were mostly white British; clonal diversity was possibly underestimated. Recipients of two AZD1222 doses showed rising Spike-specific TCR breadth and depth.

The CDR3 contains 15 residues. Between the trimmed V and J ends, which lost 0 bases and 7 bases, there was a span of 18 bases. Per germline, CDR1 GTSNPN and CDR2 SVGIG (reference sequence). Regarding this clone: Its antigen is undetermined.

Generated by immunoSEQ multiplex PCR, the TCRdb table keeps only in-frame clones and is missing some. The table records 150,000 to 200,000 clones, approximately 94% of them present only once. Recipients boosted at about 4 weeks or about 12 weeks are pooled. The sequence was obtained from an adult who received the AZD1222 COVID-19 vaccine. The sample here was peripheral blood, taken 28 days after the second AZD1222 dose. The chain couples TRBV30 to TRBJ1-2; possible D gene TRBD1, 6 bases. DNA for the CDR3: TGTGCCTGGAGTGTACGAGGGGGGGCCGATTTTGGCTACACCTTC. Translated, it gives CAWSVRGGADFGYTF.